This T cell receptor (beta chain) was sequenced in a study of blood T cell repertoires in COVID-19. Turning to the study itself: Sites in the United States, Italy and Spain provided acute and convalescent COVID-19 samples. Sources were T cells, B-cell-depleted T cells, or PBMCs; the material itself was cDNA or gDNA.

In the original analysis: Amplification from reference gene primers served as the basis for estimated nucleated cell counts. TCRdb's table, derived via immunoSEQ multiplex PCR, lists solely in-frame clones and lacks some. For V, J and clone size, that table is used; D and trimming come from the DNA. The sample has about 150,000 clones, roughly nine tenths seen once; the top ten hold around 0.55%. Germline V CDR1 and CDR2: MGHRA, YSYEKL. Losses at the gene ends were 8 bases for V and 4 bases for J; bases not matched to a gene: 8. The CDR3 has 14 residues. This clonotype was obtained from a man aged 50 or older with acute or convalescent COVID-19. Sample: peripheral blood. The chain couples TRBV4-1 to TRBJ1-1; 9 bases agree with TRBD1. CDR3 sequence: CASGTGMQATEAFF. DNA for the CDR3: TGCGCCAGCGGGACAGGGATGCAGGCCACTGAAGCTTTCTTT.